This TCR beta chain is drawn from a study of regulatory and conventional T cells in RAG deficiency. Study-level findings and limits: Other subsets showed approximately 10-fold reductions, but Treg unique TCR beta sequences fell 95 to 100-fold in these patients.

Regulatory T cells were sorted from blood as CD4+ CD25-high CD127-low cells. V lost 1 base, J lost 5 bases, and 21 bases lay in between. This CDR3 comprises 18 residues. The germline gives CDR1 SGHKS, CDR2 YYEKEE (reference sequence). On this clone: The antigen is undetermined.

TCRdb's table, derived via immunoSEQ multiplex PCR, lists solely in-frame clones and lacks some. The data contain approximately 430 clones, 85% to 95% of them singletons. Input material: CD4+ Tregs sorted from blood. This TCR was recovered from a human donor with RAG deficiency presenting as severe combined immunodeficiency. This chain joins TRBV5-5 and TRBJ2-2; D uncertain. CDR3 in amino acids: CASSLLDFGGIKTGELFF. CDR3 DNA: TGTGCCAGCAGCTTGTTGGATTTCGGCGGAATTAAGACCGGGGAGCTGTTTTTT.